A single sample is the source of the 28 T cell receptor beta chains below, sequenced in a study of OX40 agonist ivuxolimab in advanced cancers. The library came from the immunoSEQ multiplex PCR assay. TCRdb took over this immuneACCESS table, retaining in-frame rearrangements with V and J assigned. Such tables are incomplete; in checked studies, under half of the missing clones stem from an unresolved V gene, and the remainder is unexplained. Within this sample are around 70,000 clones, with 85% of them counted one time only. Of the sample, less than 6.5% falls within the top ten clones. The material was CD4+ or CD8+ T cells sorted from blood, obtained in a trial of the OX40 agonist ivuxolimab. These receptors were obtained from an adult with an advanced solid tumor such as melanoma, head and neck, liver or kidney cancer.

This clone was counted a few times. The chain combines TRBV28 with TRBJ2-5; the match to TRBD1 covers 8 bases. Germline-derived CDR1 and CDR2 are MDHEN and SYDVKM. Trimming cost V 8 bases and J 2 bases; bases outside gene matches: 13. There are 16 residues in the CDR3. The CDR3: CASPPGRTGIQETQYF. The CDR3 DNA sequence: TGTGCCAGCCCGCCGGGGAGGACAGGGATACAAGAGACCCAGTACTTC.

This chain connects TRBV5-1 to TRBJ2-2, with TRBD1 matching 11 bases. Germline assignment: CDR1 SGHRS and CDR2 YFSETQ. After removal of 4 bases from V and 4 bases from J, the junction contained 6 bases not matched to a gene. The CDR3 totals 16 residues. The CDR3 is CASSPGQGAPTGELFF. The CDR3 nucleotides read TGCGCCAGCAGCCCAGGACAGGGGGCGCCCACCGGGGAGCTGTTTTTT.

The chain recombines TRBV15 with TRBJ1-2, with 9 bases that match TRBD1. The CDR3 length is 14 residues. CDR1 is LNHNV, CDR2 YYDKDF, per germline (reference sequence). V trimming: 3 bases; J trimming: 3 bases; junction bases outside the gene matches: 2. CDR3: CATSSRDRDYGYTF. CDR3 nucleotides: TGTGCCACCAGCAGTCGGGACAGGGACTATGGCTACACCTTC.

A single count supports this clone. V gene TRBV19 combines with J gene TRBJ2-3; 8 nucleotides line up with TRBD1. This CDR3 is built from 15 residues. Looked up from germline, CDR1 is LNHDA and CDR2 is SQIVND (reference sequence). DNA for the CDR3: TGTGTCGCACCGGGACAGGATATAGACACAGATACGCAGTATTTT. Encoded protein: CVAPGQDIDTDTQYF.

This chain uses TRBV5-8 with TRBJ1-1; D not resolved. The CDR3 loop spans 13 amino acids. V was shortened by 9 bases and J by 2 bases, with 14 bases between the two germline ends. Germline assignment: CDR1 SGHTS and CDR2 YDEGEE. CDR3 DNA: TGTGCCACCGCAGAGGACGTAAACACTGAAGCTTTCTTT. This encodes CATAEDVNTEAFF.

This chain joins TRBV2 and TRBJ1-4; 9 positions agree with TRBD1. V lost 2 bases to trimming and J lost 6 bases; unmatched junction nucleotides: 10. The CDR3 loop spans 17 amino acids. Germline V gives CDR1 SNHLY, CDR2 FYNNEI. For the CDR3, the DNA is TGTGCCAGCAGTGAAAGGGGACCGGGACAGGGTTATGAAAAACTGTTTTTT. Its protein is CASSERGPGQGYEKLFF.

The V and J genes are TRBV6-5 and TRBJ2-2, with D hard to call. The germline V and J ends were trimmed by 5 bases and 0 bases, with 7 bases remaining between them. There are 14 residues in the CDR3. Germline V gene lookup returns CDR1 MNHEY and CDR2 SVGAGI. The CDR3, as DNA: TGTGCCAGCAGTGAAACGGCGAACACCGGGGAGCTGTTTTTT. Translating gives CASSETANTGELFF.

The chain links TRBV5-1 to TRBJ1-2; D is uncertain. Germline V gene data show CDR1 as SGHRS and CDR2 as YFSETQ. The germline V and J ends were trimmed by 2 bases and 8 bases, with 16 bases remaining between them. This CDR3 region has 14 residues. Written as DNA, the CDR3 is TGCGCCAGCAGCTTAGGAGAGGGCCGGGGAGGCTACACCTTC. Protein product: CASSLGEGRGGYTF.

This chain connects TRBV18 to TRBJ2-3; D perhaps matches TRBD2 (6 bases). Germline CDR1 is KGHSH and CDR2 is LQKENI. CDR3 size: 11 residues. Trimming removed 6 bases at V and 11 bases at J, with 12 bases between. The CDR3: CASSRDPQQYF. DNA of the CDR3: TGTGCCAGCTCGCGGGACCCCCAGCAGTATTTT.

This clone was detected a few times. V and J are TRBV7-3 and TRBJ2-1, with 9 bases aligning to TRBD1. CDR1 is SGHTA, CDR2 FQGTGA, per germline. Losses at the gene ends were 4 bases for V and 9 bases for J; bases not matched to a gene: 4. The CDR3 has 13 amino acids. The CDR3: CASSYEQGAEQFF. The CDR3, as DNA: TGTGCCAGCAGCTACGAACAGGGGGCTGAGCAGTTCTTC. The whole variable domain, filled in from reference TRBV7-3 and TRBJ2-1, reads GAGVSQTPSNKVTEKGKYVELRCDPISGHTALYWYRQSLGQGPEFLIYFQGTGAADDSGLPNDRFFAVRPEGSVSTLKIQRTERGDSAVYLCASSYEQGAEQFFGPGTRLTVL.

The chain couples TRBV5-1 to TRBJ2-5; D is undetermined. Germline loops: CDR1 SGHRS, CDR2 YFSETQ. Deletions cut 0 bases from V and 3 bases from J, with 6 bases between. This CDR3 comprises 13 residues. The DNA of the CDR3 is TGCGCCAGCAGCTTGGGAGTCAAAGAGACCCAGTACTTC. This sequence encodes CASSLGVKETQYF. The whole variable domain, remainder taken from reference TRBV5-1 and TRBJ2-5, is KAGVTQTPRYLIKTRGQQVTLSCSPISGHRSVSWYQQTPGQGLQFLFEYFSETQRNKGNFPGRFSGRQFSNSRSEMNVSTLELGDSALYLCASSLGVKETQYFGPGTRLLVL.

The chain couples TRBV25-1 to TRBJ2-7; the D is unclear. The germline V and J ends were trimmed by 4 bases and 1 base, with 11 bases remaining between them. CDR3 size: 14 residues. From germline, CDR1 is MGHDK and CDR2 SYGVNS. The CDR3, as DNA: TGTGCCAGCAGTGGGGCAGACCTATCCTACGAGCAGTACTTC. It codes for CASSGADLSYEQYF.

The chain carries TRBV15 and TRBJ2-3, with 11 bases fitting TRBD2. The trim removed 0 bases at V and 1 base at J, leaving 6 bases unmatched. This CDR3 has 18 residues. Germline CDR1 reads LNHNV; CDR2 reads YYDKDF (reference sequence). In DNA, the CDR3 is TGTGCCACCAGCAGAGAGACTAGCGGGACGTCGGGCACAGATACGCAGTATTTT. As protein: CATSRETSGTSGTDTQYF.

The V call is TRBV7-9, the J call TRBJ2-5, with TRBD2 as a possible D gene (5 bases). This CDR3 is 13 amino acids long. Deletions cut 6 bases from V and 5 bases from J, with 13 bases between. The germline CDR1 and CDR2 sequences are SEHNR and FQNEAQ (reference sequence). CDR3 nucleotides: TGTGCCAGCAGTTTACGGGAAGACGAGACCCAGTACTTC. Amino acids: CASSLREDETQYF. Full variable domain (outside the CDR3, taken from reference TRBV7-9 and TRBJ2-5): DTGVSQNPRHKITKRGQNVTFRCDPISEHNRLYWYRQTLGQGPEFLTYFQNEAQLEKSRLLSDRFSAERPKGSFSTLEIQRTEQGDSAMYLCASSLREDETQYFGPGTRLLVL.

The chain joins TRBV7-8 to TRBJ2-3; the D is unclear. The CDR3 length is 13 residues. Looked up from germline, CDR1 is SGHVS and CDR2 is FQNEAQ. The V and J ends lost 2 bases and 1 base respectively, with 4 bases between them. The CDR3 spells CASSLPGTDTQYF. The CDR3 nucleotides read TGTGCCAGCAGCTTACCAGGCACAGATACGCAGTATTTT.

This chain connects TRBV19 to TRBJ2-5; 7 positions agree with TRBD1. This CDR3 contains 18 residues. The ends lost 3 bases at V and 1 base at J; junction bases unmatched: 14. Germline values: CDR1 LNHDA, CDR2 SQIVND (reference sequence). CDR3 sequence: CASSILVGTGALQETQYF. The CDR3 bases are TGTGCCAGTAGTATTTTGGTTGGTACAGGGGCCCTCCAAGAGACCCAGTACTTC.

The V call is TRBV2, the J call TRBJ1-5; TRBD1 agrees at 9 bases. This CDR3 has 13 amino acids. V lost 9 bases to trimming and J lost 6 bases; unmatched junction nucleotides: 6. Germline V gives CDR1 SNHLY, CDR2 FYNNEI. The CDR3 DNA is TGTGCCAGTACAGGGGGCGGCGGTCAGCCCCAGCATTTT. This encodes CASTGGGGQPQHF.

This chain connects TRBV4-3 to TRBJ1-2; no clear D. The V end lost 4 bases, the J end lost 8 bases, and 11 bases lay between the germline ends. The length of the CDR3 is 12 residues. Germline lookup yields CDR1 LGHNA and CDR2 YSLEER. The CDR3 protein is CASSLVGSGYTF. In DNA form, the CDR3 reads TGCGCCAGCAGCCTGGTAGGGAGCGGCTACACCTTC.

The chain is built from TRBV2 and TRBJ1-5, with 7 positions matching TRBD1. The ends lost 2 bases at V and 4 bases at J; junction bases unmatched: 5. Germline V gene lookup returns CDR1 SNHLY and CDR2 FYNNEI. This CDR3 has 15 residues. Written as DNA, the CDR3 is TGTGCCAGCAGTGAAAGGGGACAGCCTAATCAGCCCCAGCATTTT. It yields the protein CASSERGQPNQPQHF.

The V call is TRBV11-2, the J call TRBJ2-7; 12 bases are shared with TRBD2. Per the germline V gene, CDR1 is SGHAT and CDR2 is FQNNGV. The CDR3 runs 13 residues. The trim removed 8 bases at V and 6 bases at J, leaving 5 bases unmatched. As DNA, the CDR3 is TGTGCCAGCCTAGCGGGAGGGTCGGTCGAGCAGTACTTC. Protein product: CASLAGGSVEQYF.

This clone occurred once. The V call is TRBV29-1, the J call TRBJ2-6; D is perhaps TRBD1 (5 bases). V lost 3 bases and J 0 bases, leaving 12 bases between the germline ends. The CDR3 is 16 amino acids. Germline-derived CDR1 and CDR2 are SQVTM and ANQGSEA. The CDR3 spells CSVEGFDSSGANVLTF. DNA of the CDR3: TGCAGCGTTGAGGGCTTCGACAGCTCTGGGGCCAACGTCCTGACTTTC.

The chain combines TRBV6-5 with TRBJ2-7, with D perhaps TRBD2 (5 bases). CDR1 and CDR2 from the germline V gene are MNHEY and SVGAGI. This CDR3 region has 13 residues. Trimming shortened V by 6 bases and J by 3 bases, and 12 bases separated the two germline ends. The CDR3: CASSSLEYYEQYF. CDR3 nucleotides: TGTGCCAGCAGCTCACTAGAATACTACGAGCAGTACTTC.

The rearrangement links TRBV2 to TRBJ2-5; perhaps D is TRBD1 or TRBD2 (5 bases each). TRBJ2-7 explains the end of the DNA better; the J call may be wrong. In germline, CDR1 is SNHLY, CDR2 FYNNEI. This CDR3 contains 18 residues. The CDR3 DNA sequence: TGTGCCAGCAGTGATCTGAAGGCAGGGACCTTTTCTATCTACGAGCAGTACTTC. Amino acid sequence: CASSDLKAGTFSIYEQYF.

The rearrangement uses TRBV29-1 and TRBJ1-2; TRBD1 is a possible D gene (6 bases). This CDR3 region has 16 residues. V lost 5 bases and J 2 bases, leaving 21 bases between the germline ends. CDR1 and CDR2 (germline): SQVTM, ANQGSEA. The CDR3 reads CSVRYHKTGLNYGYTF. DNA of the CDR3: TGCAGCGTTCGATATCATAAGACAGGCCTAAACTATGGCTACACCTTC.

The chain couples TRBV6-5 to TRBJ1-1, with 7 bases lining up with TRBD1. V gave up 6 bases and J gave up 4 bases; unmatched junction bases: 11. The CDR3 sequence is 15 residues long. Germline V gives CDR1 MNHEY, CDR2 SVGAGI. The DNA for the CDR3 is TGTGCCAGCAGGTCCAGGGGGATGGGGAGCACTGAAGCTTTCTTT. Protein: CASRSRGMGSTEAFF.

The V and J genes are TRBV5-4 and TRBJ2-7; no definite D call. Germline V gene sequence: CDR1 SGHNT, CDR2 YYREEE (reference sequence). V was cut by 3 bases and J by 2 bases, with 6 bases left in between. CDR3 size: 12 residues. The CDR3 DNA is TGTGCCAGCAGCTCCCTCCCCTACGAGCAGTACGTC. Amino acids: CASSSLPYEQYV.

V usage is TRBV7-2 and J usage is TRBJ2-1; D remains ambiguous. CDR1 and CDR2 from the germline V gene are SGHTA and FQGNSA. V lost 1 base and J lost 10, with 11 bases in between. This CDR3 is 13 amino acids long. CDR3 nucleotide sequence: TGTGCCAGCAGCTTAGGTATAGGTAGGGAGCAGTTCTTC. This encodes CASSLGIGREQFF.

The chain joins TRBV7-2 to TRBJ1-2; D remains unclear. Trimming shortened V by 5 bases and J by 4 bases, and 17 bases separated the two germline ends. Germline V gene data show CDR1 as SGHTA and CDR2 as FQGNSA. The CDR3 loop spans 15 amino acids. This CDR3 reads CASSQEGPIGYGYTF. The CDR3 region has the DNA TGTGCCAGCAGCCAAGAAGGGCCGATAGGCTATGGCTACACCTTC. Full variable domain (outside the CDR3, taken from reference TRBV7-2 and TRBJ1-2): GAGVSQSPSNKVTEKGKDVELRCDPISGHTALYWYRQSLGQGLEFLIYFQGNSAPDKSGLPSDRFSAERTGGSVSTLTIQRTQQEDSAVYLCASSQEGPIGYGYTFGSGTRLTVV.